This T cell receptor (beta chain) appears in the sequencing data of a study of cytomegalovirus exposure and HLA in healthy donors. The PCR was carried out with 60 Vbeta primers and 13 Jbeta primers. This table comes from immunoSEQ multiplex PCR, and its TCRdb copy is limited to in-frame clones, with some not included. Here the sample spans over 120,000 clones, roughly 77% being singletons. Germline lookup yields CDR1 LNHDA and CDR2 SQIVND (reference sequence). This CDR3 region has 15 residues. Trimming took off 4 bases at V and 3 bases at J, with 13 bases between the two ends. This clone was counted a few times.

Input material: PBMCs. The TCR was taken from a male donor in good health and CMV-seronegative. This chain connects TRBV19 to TRBJ1-5, with D tentatively TRBD1 (5 bases). CDR3 region: CASSTSDRDNQPQHF. CDR3 DNA sequence: TGTGCCAGTAGTACTTCCGACAGAGACAATCAGCCCCAGCATTTT.